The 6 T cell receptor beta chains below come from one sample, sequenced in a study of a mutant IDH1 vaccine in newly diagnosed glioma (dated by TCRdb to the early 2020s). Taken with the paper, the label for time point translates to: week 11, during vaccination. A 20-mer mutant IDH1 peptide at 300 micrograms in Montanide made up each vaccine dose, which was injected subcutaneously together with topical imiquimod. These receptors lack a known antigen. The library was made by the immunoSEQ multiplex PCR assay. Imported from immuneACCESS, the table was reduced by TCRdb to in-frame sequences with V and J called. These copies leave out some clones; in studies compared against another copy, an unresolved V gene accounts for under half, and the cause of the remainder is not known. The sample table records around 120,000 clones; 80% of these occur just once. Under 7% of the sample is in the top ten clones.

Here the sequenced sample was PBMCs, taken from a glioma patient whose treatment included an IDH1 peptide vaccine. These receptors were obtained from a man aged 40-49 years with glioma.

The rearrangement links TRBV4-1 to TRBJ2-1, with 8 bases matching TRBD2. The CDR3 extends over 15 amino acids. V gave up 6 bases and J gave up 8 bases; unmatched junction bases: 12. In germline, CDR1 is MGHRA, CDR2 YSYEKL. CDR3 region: CASSRAGGLVDEQFF. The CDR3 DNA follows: TGCGCCAGCAGTCGCGCGGGAGGTTTGGTCGATGAGCAGTTCTTC.

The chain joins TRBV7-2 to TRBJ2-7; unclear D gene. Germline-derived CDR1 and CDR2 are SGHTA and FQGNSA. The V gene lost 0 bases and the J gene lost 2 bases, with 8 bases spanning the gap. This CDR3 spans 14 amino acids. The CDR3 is CASSLARKTYEQYF. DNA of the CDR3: TGTGCCAGCAGCTTAGCTCGGAAGACCTACGAGCAGTACTTC.

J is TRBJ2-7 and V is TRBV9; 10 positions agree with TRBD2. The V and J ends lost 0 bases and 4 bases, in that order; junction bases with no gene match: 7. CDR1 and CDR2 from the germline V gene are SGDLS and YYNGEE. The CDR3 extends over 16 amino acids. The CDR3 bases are TGTGCCAGCAGCGTAGCTCCTAGCGGGAGTACTTACGAGCAGTACTTC. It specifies CASSVAPSGSTYEQYF.

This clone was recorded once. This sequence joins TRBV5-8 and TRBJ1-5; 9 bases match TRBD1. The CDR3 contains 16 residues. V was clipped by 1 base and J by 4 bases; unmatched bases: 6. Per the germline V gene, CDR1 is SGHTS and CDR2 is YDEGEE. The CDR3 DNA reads TGTGCCAGCAGCTTGAGGGGACAGGGTCGGAATCAGCCCCAGCATTTT. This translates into CASSLRGQGRNQPQHF.

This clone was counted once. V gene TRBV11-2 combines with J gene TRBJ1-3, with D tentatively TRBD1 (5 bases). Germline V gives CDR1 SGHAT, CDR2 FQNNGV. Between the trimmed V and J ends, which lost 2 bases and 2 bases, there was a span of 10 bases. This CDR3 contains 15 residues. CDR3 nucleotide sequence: TGTGCCAGCAGCTTACTCCCGACAGCTGGAAACACCATATATTTT. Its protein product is CASSLLPTAGNTIYF.

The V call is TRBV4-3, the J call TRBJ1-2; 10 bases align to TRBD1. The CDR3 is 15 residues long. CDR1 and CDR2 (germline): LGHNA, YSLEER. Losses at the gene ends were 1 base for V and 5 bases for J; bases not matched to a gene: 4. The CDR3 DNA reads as TGCGCCAGCAGCCAAGCCGGGACAGGGGATTATGGCTACACCTTC. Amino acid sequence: CASSQAGTGDYGYTF.